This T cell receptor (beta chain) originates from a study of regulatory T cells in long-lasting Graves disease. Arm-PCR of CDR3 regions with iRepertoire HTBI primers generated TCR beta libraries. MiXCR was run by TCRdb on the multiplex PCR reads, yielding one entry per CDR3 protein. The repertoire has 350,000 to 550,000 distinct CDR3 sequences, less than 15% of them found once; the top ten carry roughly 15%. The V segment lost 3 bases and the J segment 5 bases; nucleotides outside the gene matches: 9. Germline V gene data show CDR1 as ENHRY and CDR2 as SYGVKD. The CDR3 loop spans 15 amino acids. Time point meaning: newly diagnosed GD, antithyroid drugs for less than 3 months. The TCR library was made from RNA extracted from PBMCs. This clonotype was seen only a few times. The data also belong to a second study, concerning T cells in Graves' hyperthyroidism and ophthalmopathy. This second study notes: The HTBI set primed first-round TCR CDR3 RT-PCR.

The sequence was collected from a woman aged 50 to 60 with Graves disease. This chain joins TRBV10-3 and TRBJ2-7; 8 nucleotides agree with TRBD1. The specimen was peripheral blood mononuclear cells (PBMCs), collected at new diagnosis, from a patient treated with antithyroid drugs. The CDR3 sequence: CAISDQRTGLDEQYF. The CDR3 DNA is TGTGCCATCAGTGACCAGCGGACAGGGCTGGACGAGCAGTACTTC.